A single sample gave rise to the 26 T cell receptor beta chains below, sequenced in a study of regulatory T cells in long-lasting Graves disease. This sample's time point: newly diagnosed GD, antithyroid drugs for less than 3 months. Researchers made the TCR library from RNA that was extracted from PBMCs. To make TCR beta libraries, researchers used iRepertoire HTBI primers and Arm-PCR of CDR3 regions. TCRdb re-called the multiplex PCR reads through MiXCR, storing one row per CDR3 protein. This table holds some 500,000 distinct CDR3 sequences, 15% to 20% found once. The sample was also linked to a second study, of T cells in Graves' hyperthyroidism and ophthalmopathy.

The specimen was peripheral blood mononuclear cells (PBMCs), collected at new diagnosis, from a patient treated with antithyroid drugs. These TCRs come from a woman between 40 and 65 years old with Graves disease.

This clonotype was detected a few times. The rearrangement joins TRBV7-2 to TRBJ1-4, with D hard to call. Trimming shortened V by 4 bases and J by 10 bases, and 10 bases separated the two germline ends. Germline CDR1 and CDR2: SGHTA and FQGNSA. CDR3 length equals 12 residues. In DNA form, the CDR3 reads TGTGCCAGCAGCTCCGAGTTGGGAAAACTGTTTTTT. Encoded protein: CASSSELGKLFF. The entire variable domain, with the rest obtained from reference TRBV7-2 and TRBJ1-4, is as follows: GAGVSQSPSNKVTEKGKDVELRCDPISGHTALYWYRQSLGQGLEFLIYFQGNSAPDKSGLPSDRFSAERTGGSVSTLTIQRTQQEDSAVYLCASSSELGKLFFGSGTQLSVL.

The sample holds many counts of this clonotype. V gene TRBV12-3 or TRBV12-4 combines with J gene TRBJ1-4, with unresolved D. The CDR3 is 15 residues long. V was cut by 5 bases and J by 2 bases, with 12 bases left in between. The CDR3 nucleotides read TGTGCCAGCAGTGAAAGGACCGGCACTAATGAAAAACTGTTTTTT. Its translation: CASSERTGTNEKLFF.

The V gene is TRBV5-1, the J gene TRBJ2-2; 9 bases are shared with TRBD1. Germline trimming cut 4 bases from V and 5 bases from J; bases unmatched to any gene: 6. This CDR3 comprises 15 residues. Germline CDR1 and CDR2: SGHRS and YFSETQ. CDR3 DNA: TGCGCCAGCAGCCTCCAGACAGGGGGGACCGGGGAGCTGTTTTTT. This encodes CASSLQTGGTGELFF.

This clonotype has at least ten counts. The chain has TRBV6-5 and TRBJ1-5, with a possible D match to TRBD1 (5 bases). Germline lookup yields CDR1 MNHEY and CDR2 SVGAGI. The CDR3 is 13 residues long. V was clipped by 4 bases and J by 9 bases, with 13 bases between them. The CDR3 DNA follows: TGTGCCAGCAGTTCAGGGACCTTTGGGCCCCAGCATTTT. It encodes CASSSGTFGPQHF.

This clonotype was detected many times. The chain has TRBV12-3 or TRBV12-4 and TRBJ1-2, with 10 bases that match TRBD1. V was pared by 8 bases and J by 8 bases, with 8 bases of the junction left unmatched. This CDR3 is built from 13 residues. This chain's CDR3 is CASLGQGLWGYTF. CDR3 bases: TGTGCCAGCTTGGGACAGGGGCTTTGGGGCTACACCTTC.

This clonotype has only a few counts. The chain employs TRBV19 and TRBJ1-2; a weak D match, TRBD1 (5 bases). The V and J ends lost 9 bases and 4 bases respectively, with 6 bases between them. Germline lookup yields CDR1 LNHDA and CDR2 SQIVND (reference sequence). This CDR3 comprises 10 residues. DNA of the CDR3: TGTGCCAGGGGGACCTATGGCTACACCTTC. It encodes CARGTYGYTF.

This clonotype was counted ten times or more. The chain links TRBV12-3 or TRBV12-4 to TRBJ1-1; the D gene is possibly TRBD1 (5 bases). V was cut by 7 bases and J by 0 bases, with 15 bases left in between. CDR3 length: 15 amino acids. CDR3 bases: TGTGCCAGCAATTCCCGGGGGGGAATGAACACTGAAGCTTTCTTT. It is translated as CASNSRGGMNTEAFF.

This clonotype has at least ten counts. The chain is built from TRBV6-1 and TRBJ1-2; a possible D gene is TRBD1 (5 bases). Germline assignment: CDR1 MNHNS and CDR2 SASEGT. This CDR3 has 13 residues. V shed 10 bases and J shed 3 bases, with 15 bases lying between them. The CDR3 DNA reads TGTGCCACCCGAAACGGGGGGGACTATGGCTACACCTTC. Its protein product is CATRNGGDYGYTF.

In this sample, this clonotype turned up many times. The genes are TRBV28 and TRBJ2-2, with TRBD2 matching 12 bases. Germline V gene lookup returns CDR1 MDHEN and CDR2 SYDVKM. The CDR3 has 16 residues. The junction had 6 bases not matched to a gene; V was cut back by 7 bases and J by 3 bases. CDR3 sequence (DNA): TGTGCCAGCACTAGCGGGGGGGCCTCCGACACCGGGGAGCTGTTTTTT. Translating it yields CASTSGGASDTGELFF.

The chain uses TRBV10-3 and TRBJ2-5; D is perhaps TRBD2 (5 bases). Germline V gene lookup returns CDR1 ENHRY and CDR2 SYGVKD. The CDR3 totals 11 residues. Trimming stripped 10 bases from V and 5 bases from J, with 11 bases between. The CDR3 DNA reads TGTGCCACCTCGGACTCGGAGACCCAGTACTTC. It translates to CATSDSETQYF.

This clonotype was recorded a few times. This sequence joins TRBV6-9 and TRBJ2-7, with TRBD1 matching 10 bases. CDR1 is MNHGY, CDR2 SVAAGI, per germline. With V trimmed by 3 bases and J by 7 bases, 6 bases remained unmatched. This CDR3 is built from 14 residues. CDR3 region: CASSYRQGASEQYF. CDR3 sequence (DNA): TGTGCCAGCAGTTACAGACAGGGGGCGAGTGAGCAGTACTTC.

CDR3 sequence reads: CASSIGNSLRTTIYF. CDR3 in DNA: TGTGCCAGTAGTATCGGAAACAGCCTGCGAACCACCATATATTTT. This sequence joins TRBV19 and TRBJ1-3, with D hard to call. Germline V gene data show CDR1 as LNHDA and CDR2 as SQIVND (reference sequence). Between the trimmed V and J ends, which lost 3 bases and 9 bases, there was a span of 18 bases. This CDR3 contains 15 residues.

This clonotype has ten or more counts. The rearrangement uses TRBV2 and TRBJ2-3; D is unclear. V lost 8 bases and J lost 6, with 12 bases in between. Germline values: CDR1 SNHLY, CDR2 FYNNEI. The CDR3 contains 12 residues. Here the CDR3 reads CASGRVGDTQYF. In nucleotides, the CDR3 is TGTGCCAGCGGCCGGGTGGGGGATACGCAGTATTTT.

Many counts were recorded for this clonotype. The CDR3 DNA reads TGTGCCAGCAGCTTAATGGGGGTGGGGGCTGACACTGAAGCTTTCTTT. It yields the protein CASSLMGVGADTEAFF. The rearrangement joins TRBV11-2 to TRBJ1-1; perhaps TRBD1 as D (6 bases). V lost 2 bases, J lost 3 bases, and 16 bases lay in between. Germline-derived CDR1 and CDR2 are SGHAT and FQNNGV. The CDR3 has 16 residues. The full variable domain, in which reference TRBV11-2 and TRBJ1-1 provide the parts outside the CDR3, is EAGVAQSPRYKIIEKRQSVAFWCNPISGHATLYWYQQILGQGPKLLIQFQNNGVVDDSQLPKDRFSAERLKGVDSTLKIQPAKLEDSAVYLCASSLMGVGADTEAFFGQGTRLTVV.

In this sample, this clonotype turned up many times. The chain couples TRBV3-1 to TRBJ2-1; D possibly corresponds to TRBD2 (5 bases). The CDR3 sequence is 15 residues long. Trimming left V 1 base short and J 2 bases short, with 9 bases between. Germline V gene sequence: CDR1 LGHDT, CDR2 YNNKEL (reference sequence). The CDR3 is CASSQGTGTYNEQFF. In DNA form, the CDR3 reads TGTGCCAGCAGCCAAGGTACGGGGACCTACAATGAGCAGTTCTTC.

With regard to this clonotype: Since a much larger clone is just one base distant, this may be a read error. The chain couples TRBV28 to TRBJ1-5; D unclear. CDR1 and CDR2 from the germline V gene are MDHEN and SYDVKM. V was cut by 4 bases and J by 5 bases, with 6 bases left in between. The CDR3 totals 12 residues. DNA for the CDR3: TGTGCCAGCAGTTATGGGGATCAGCCCCAGCATTTT. Its translation: CASSYGDQPQHF.

This clonotype was seen repeatedly, ten times or more. This chain links TRBV9 with TRBJ1-2, with D unclear. CDR3 length: 12 residues. The germline V gene has CDR1 SGDLS and CDR2 YYNGEE. V lost 0 bases, J lost 8 bases, and 8 bases lay in between. As DNA, the CDR3 is TGTGCCAGCAGCGTAGGGGATAGCGGCTACACCTTC. This encodes CASSVGDSGYTF.

This clonotype turned up a few times. This sequence joins TRBV6-1 and TRBJ2-3; 7 nucleotides align to TRBD2. CDR3 size: 17 residues. The germline V gene encodes CDR1 MNHNS and CDR2 SASEGT. Unmatched junction bases numbered 12, after V lost 2 bases and J lost 4 bases. In nucleotides, the CDR3 is TGTGCCAGCAGTGAATTCCCCTATATGGGAGGGGCAGATACGCAGTATTTT. Its translation is CASSEFPYMGGADTQYF.

This clonotype occurred many times. As DNA, the CDR3 is TGTGCCAGCAGCGTAGCGGGGACAGACTACAATGAGCAGTTCTTC. Encoded protein: CASSVAGTDYNEQFF. This rearrangement joins TRBV9 to TRBJ2-1, with TRBD1 matching over 7 bases. The CDR3 has 15 amino acids. Trimming removed 0 bases from V and 3 bases from J; junction bases left unmatched: 3. Germline V gene lookup returns CDR1 SGDLS and CDR2 YYNGEE.

This clonotype has a handful of counts. The chain has TRBV9 and TRBJ2-2, with D perhaps TRBD2 (6 bases). V lost 2 bases and J lost 3, with 11 bases in between. The germline V gene has CDR1 SGDLS and CDR2 YYNGEE. This CDR3 is 15 amino acids long. The CDR3 nucleotides read TGTGCCAGCAGCGTCGCGGGATGGGACACCGGGGAGCTGTTTTTT. Translating gives CASSVAGWDTGELFF.

This clonotype was seen at least ten times. The gene calls are TRBV20-1 and TRBJ1-5; the match to TRBD1 covers 7 bases. The CDR3 totals 15 residues. The junction had 6 bases not matched to a gene; V was cut back by 0 bases and J by 4 bases. The germline V gene has CDR1 DFQATT and CDR2 SNEGSKA (reference sequence). The CDR3 region has the DNA TGCAGTGCTAGAGACCCAGGGGGTGGGAATCAGCCCCAGCATTTT. This sequence encodes CSARDPGGGNQPQHF.

There are many counts of this clonotype. V gene TRBV29-1 combines with J gene TRBJ1-2; a weak D match, TRBD1 (6 bases). The CDR3 is 12 amino acids. Germline CDR1 is SQVTM and CDR2 is ANQGSEA. The V and J ends lost 7 bases and 2 bases respectively, with 11 bases between them. The CDR3 sequence is CSGLGTNYGYTF. The CDR3 DNA reads TGCAGCGGCCTAGGGACAAACTATGGCTACACCTTC.

This clonotype has a count of ten or more. This rearrangement joins TRBV5-4 to TRBJ2-1, with 7 bases identical to TRBD2. Looked up from germline, CDR1 is SGHNT and CDR2 is YYREEE (reference sequence). The CDR3 extends over 14 amino acids. The J segment lost 8 bases and the V segment lost 4 bases, leaving 9 bases of the junction unmatched. This chain's CDR3 is CASSAGALADEQFF. The CDR3 bases are TGTGCCAGCAGCGCGGGAGCTTTGGCGGATGAGCAGTTCTTC.

The genes are TRBV6-1 and TRBJ1-1; 8 bases fit TRBD1. CDR1 and CDR2 (germline): MNHNS, SASEGT. The J segment lost 1 base and the V segment lost 8 bases, leaving 6 bases of the junction unmatched. This CDR3 has 14 residues. The CDR3 bases are TGTGCCAGCCGGAGGACAGGGTCGAACACTGAAGCTTTCTTT. It is translated as CASRRTGSNTEAFF.

Regarding this clonotype: It may be a read error: a sequence one base away is much more abundant. The chain carries TRBV6-2 or TRBV6-3 and TRBJ1-1; TRBD1 matches at 9 bases. CDR3 size: 15 residues. Trimming at V came to 0 bases and at J to 10 bases, leaving 9 bases not matched to a gene. Germline V gives CDR1 MNHEY, CDR2 SVGEGT. The CDR3 sequence is CASSYSNRGLWVAFF. DNA of the CDR3: TGTGCCAGCAGTTACTCGAACAGGGGGCTATGGGTAGCTTTCTTT.

This clonotype showed up just a few times. In nucleotides, the CDR3 is TGCAGTGCTAGAGATCAGCGGGGGGGCCGAAATGAGCAGTTCTTC. This sequence encodes CSARDQRGGRNEQFF. The chain employs TRBV20-1 and TRBJ2-1; 10 bases map to TRBD2. The germline CDR1 and CDR2 sequences are DFQATT and SNEGSKA (reference sequence). There are 15 residues in the CDR3. J lost 7 bases, V lost 0 bases, and 6 bases had no gene match.